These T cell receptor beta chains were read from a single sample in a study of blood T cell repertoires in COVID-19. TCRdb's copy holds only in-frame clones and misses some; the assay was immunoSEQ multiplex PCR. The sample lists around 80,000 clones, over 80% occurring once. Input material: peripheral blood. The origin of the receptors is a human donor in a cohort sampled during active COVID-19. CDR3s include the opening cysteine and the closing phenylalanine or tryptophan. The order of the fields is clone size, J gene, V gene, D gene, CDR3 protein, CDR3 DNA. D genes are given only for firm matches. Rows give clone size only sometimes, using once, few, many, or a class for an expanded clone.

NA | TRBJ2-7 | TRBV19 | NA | CASSKPDSPYEQYF | TGTGCCAGTTCAAAACCCGACAGCCCCTACGAGCAGTACTTC
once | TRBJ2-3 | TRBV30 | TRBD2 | CAWSNPRGGTSTDTQYF | TGTGCCTGGAGTAACCCTCGGGGGGGGACTAGCACAGATACGCAGTATTTT
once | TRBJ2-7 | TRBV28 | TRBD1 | CASSLRQGAHEQYF | TGTGCCAGCAGTTTAAGGCAGGGGGCCCACGAGCAGTACTTC
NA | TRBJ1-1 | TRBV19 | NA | CASSIDRGGVSEAFF | TGTGCCAGTAGTATAGATCGTGGTGGAGTCTCAGAAGCTTTCTTT
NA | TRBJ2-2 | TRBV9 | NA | CASSPAGLNTGELFF | TGTGCCAGCAGCCCCGCGGGACTGAACACCGGGGAGCTGTTTTTT
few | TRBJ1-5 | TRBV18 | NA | CASSPGRDQPQHF | TGTGCCAGCTCCCCCGGGAGGGATCAGCCCCAGCATTTT
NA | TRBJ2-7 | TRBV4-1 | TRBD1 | CASSRWTGNLTHEQYF | TGCGCCAGCAGCCGCTGGACAGGGAACCTCACCCACGAGCAGTACTTC
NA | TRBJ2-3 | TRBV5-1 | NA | CASSRGTSRADTQYF | TGCGCCAGCAGCCGGGGGACGTCAAGAGCAGATACGCAGTATTTT
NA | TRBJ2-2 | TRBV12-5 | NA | CASGWGNTGELFF | TGTGCTAGTGGGTGGGGCAACACCGGGGAGCTGTTTTTT
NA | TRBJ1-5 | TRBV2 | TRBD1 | CASRERTGDYSNQPQHF | TGTGCCAGCAGGGAGAGGACAGGGGATTATAGCAATCAGCCCCAGCATTTT
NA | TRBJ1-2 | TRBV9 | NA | CASSVEWAGSPGYTF | TGTGCCAGCAGCGTTGAATGGGCAGGTTCACCCGGCTACACCTTC
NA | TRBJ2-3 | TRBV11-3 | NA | CASSLEVRSTHTQYF | TGTGCCAGCAGCTTAGAGGTTCGATCCACACATACGCAGTATTTT
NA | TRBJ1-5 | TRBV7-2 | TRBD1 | CASSVTGTGDQPQHF | TGTGCCAGCAGCGTAACCGGGACAGGAGACCAGCCCCAGCATTTT
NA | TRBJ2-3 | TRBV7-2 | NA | CASSSEGRVEDTQYF | TGTGCCAGCAGCTCCGAGGGTAGGGTTGAAGATACGCAGTATTTT
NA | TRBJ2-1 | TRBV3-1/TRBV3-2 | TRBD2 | CASSRGLAGNEQFF | TGTGCCAGCAGCCGCGGACTAGCGGGGAATGAGCAGTTCTTC
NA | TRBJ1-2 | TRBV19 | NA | CASSIKKGGDYGYTF | TGTGCCAGTAGTATTAAGAAAGGGGGAGACTATGGCTACACCTTC
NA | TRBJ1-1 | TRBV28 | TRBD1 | CASRTGYTEAFF | TGTGCCAGCAGGACAGGGTACACTGAAGCTTTCTTT
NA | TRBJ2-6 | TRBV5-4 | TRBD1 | CASSLGTGSGANVLTF | TGTGCCAGCAGCTTAGGGACAGGCTCTGGGGCCAACGTCCTGACTTTC
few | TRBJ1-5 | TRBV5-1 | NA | CASSLVGGPQHF | TGCGCCAGCAGCTTGGTCGGTGGGCCCCAGCATTTT
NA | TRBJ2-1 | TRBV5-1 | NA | CASTTGNEQFF | TGCGCCAGCACAACCGGCAATGAGCAGTTCTTC
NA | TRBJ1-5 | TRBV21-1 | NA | CASSKKLGGGHQPQHF | TGTGCCAGCAGCAAGAAGTTGGGGGGAGGGCACCAGCCCCAGCATTTT
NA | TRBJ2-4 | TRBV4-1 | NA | CASSQVGAKNIQYF | TGCGCCAGCAGCCAAGTGGGCGCGAAAAACATTCAGTACTTC
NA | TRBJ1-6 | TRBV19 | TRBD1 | CASSTRDRFSPLHF | TGTGCCAGTAGTACCCGGGACAGATTTTCACCCCTCCACTTT
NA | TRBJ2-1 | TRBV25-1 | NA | CASSPSRGGSYNEQFF | TGTGCCAGCAGTCCCTCCAGGGGTGGCTCCTACAATGAGCAGTTCTTC
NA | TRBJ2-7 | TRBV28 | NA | CASSLGQGIHEQYF | TGTGCCAGCAGTTTAGGCCAGGGCATCCACGAGCAGTACTTC
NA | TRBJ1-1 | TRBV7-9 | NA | CASSPRGGQNTEAFF | TGTGCCAGCAGCCCCAGGGGAGGGCAGAACACTGAAGCTTTCTTT
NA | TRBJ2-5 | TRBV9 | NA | CASRAGARETQYF | TGTGCCAGCAGGGCGGGGGCCCGTGAGACCCAGTACTTC
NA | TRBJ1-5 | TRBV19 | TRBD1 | CASSKGQGLNQPQHF | TGTGCCAGTAGTAAGGGACAGGGTCTAAATCAGCCCCAGCATTTT
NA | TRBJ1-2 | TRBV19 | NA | CASNRDYGYTF | TGTGCCAGTAACAGGGACTATGGCTACACCTTC
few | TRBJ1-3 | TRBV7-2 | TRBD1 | CASSLGGTGAGNTIYF | TGTGCCAGCAGCTTAGGGGGTACAGGGGCTGGAAACACCATATATTTT
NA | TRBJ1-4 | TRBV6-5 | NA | CASSYSTAFNEKLFF | TGTGCCAGCAGTTACTCAACTGCCTTTAATGAAAAACTGTTTTTT
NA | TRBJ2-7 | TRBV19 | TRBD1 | CASSIGTGGYEQYF | TGTGCCAGTAGTATAGGGACAGGGGGATACGAGCAGTACTTC
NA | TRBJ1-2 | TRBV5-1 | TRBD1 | CASSLAQGGYGYTF | TGCGCCAGCAGCTTGGCTCAGGGGGGCTATGGCTACACCTTC
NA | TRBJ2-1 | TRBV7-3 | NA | CASSLLGASYNEQFF | TGTGCCAGCAGCTTATTGGGGGCGTCCTACAATGAGCAGTTCTTC
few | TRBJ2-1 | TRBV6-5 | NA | CASTSGVGTYNEQFF | TGTGCCAGCACCTCCGGGGTTGGGACCTACAATGAGCAGTTCTTC
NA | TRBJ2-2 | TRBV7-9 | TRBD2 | CASSTRLAVSGELFF | TGTGCCAGCAGCACAAGACTAGCGGTTTCCGGGGAGCTGTTTTTT
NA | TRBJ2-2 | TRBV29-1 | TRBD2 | CSVRPGGNTGELFF | TGCAGCGTACGGCCGGGGGGTAACACCGGGGAGCTGTTTTTT
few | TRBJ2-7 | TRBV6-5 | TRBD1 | CAVDRTSYEQYF | TGTGCCGTGGACAGGACCTCCTACGAGCAGTACTTC
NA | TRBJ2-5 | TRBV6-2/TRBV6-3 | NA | CASSYSPRQETQYF | TGTGCCAGCAGTTACTCCCCTCGTCAAGAGACCCAGTACTTC
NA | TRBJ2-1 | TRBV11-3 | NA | CASSLELRIRNEQFF | TGTGCCAGCAGCTTAGAACTACGGATCCGCAATGAGCAGTTCTTC
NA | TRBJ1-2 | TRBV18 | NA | CASSPPDQGYGYTF | TGTGCCAGCTCACCACCGGATCAGGGGTATGGCTACACCTTC
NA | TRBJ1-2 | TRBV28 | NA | CASSSPAANYGYTF | TGTGCCAGCAGTTCCCCTGCAGCTAACTATGGCTACACCTTC
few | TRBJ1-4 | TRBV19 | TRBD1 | CASSTGGREKLFF | TGTGCCAGTAGTACAGGGGGCAGAGAAAAACTGTTTTTT
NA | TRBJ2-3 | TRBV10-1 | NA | CASSELRTGRGRTDTQYF | TGCGCCAGCAGTGAGCTCCGGACAGGGCGGGGGAGGACAGATACGCAGTATTTT
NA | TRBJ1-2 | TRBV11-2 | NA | CASSFWGGWNYGYTF | TGTGCCAGCAGCTTTTGGGGGGGCTGGAACTATGGCTACACCTTC
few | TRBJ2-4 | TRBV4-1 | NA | CASSSLAKNIQYF | TGCGCCAGCAGCTCTCTAGCCAAAAACATTCAGTACTTC
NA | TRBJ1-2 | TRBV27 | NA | CASSLGQLGGSYGYTF | TGTGCCAGCAGTTTAGGGCAGCTAGGAGGGTCTTATGGCTACACCTTC
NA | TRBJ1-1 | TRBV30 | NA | CAWSVEGNLAFF | TGTGCCTGGAGTGTAGAGGGAAACCTAGCTTTCTTT
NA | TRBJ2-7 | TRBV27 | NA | CASSLVDEQYF | TGTGCCAGCAGTCTGGTAGACGAGCAGTACTTC
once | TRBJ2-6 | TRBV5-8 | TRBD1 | CASSLEQGPDSGANVLTF | TGTGCCAGCAGCTTGGAACAGGGGCCCGATTCTGGGGCCAACGTCCTGACTTTC
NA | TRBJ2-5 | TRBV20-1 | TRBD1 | CSAHRGETQYF | TGCAGTGCCCACAGGGGGGAGACCCAGTACTTC
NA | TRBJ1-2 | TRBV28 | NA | CATQGYGYTF | TGTGCCACCCAGGGATACGGCTACACCTTC